Below are 10 T cell receptor beta chains sequenced from a single sample in a study of STAT5B mutations in CD4+ large granular lymphocyte leukemia. The data were produced by immunoSEQ multiplex PCR, yet TCRdb's version contains in-frame clones alone and is incomplete. The sample yields more than 30,000 clones, less than 90% seen once. The sequenced sample was CD4+ T cells from blood buffy coats. These receptors were obtained from a human donor in good health.

The chain combines TRBV27 with TRBJ2-7; 7 bases agree with TRBD2. The V segment lost 3 bases and the J segment 3 bases; nucleotides outside the gene matches: 5. The V gene's germline CDR1 is MNHEY and CDR2 SMNVEV (reference sequence). The length of the CDR3 is 14 residues. CDR3 region: CASSLGGSYYEQYF. The CDR3 DNA follows: TGTGCCAGCAGTTTGGGCGGGAGTTACTACGAGCAGTACTTC.

The chain links TRBV7-6 to TRBJ1-1; no firm D call. The germline CDR1 and CDR2 sequences are SGHVS and FNYEAQ. This CDR3 is built from 13 residues. The ends were cut back, 4 bases at V and 6 bases at J, with 12 bases in the middle. The CDR3 protein is CASSWQGRAEAFF. The CDR3 region has the DNA TGTGCCAGCAGCTGGCAAGGGAGGGCTGAAGCTTTCTTT.

V is TRBV7-9 and J is TRBJ1-1; D is uncertain. This CDR3 comprises 14 residues. The germline V and J ends were trimmed by 1 base and 0 bases, with 6 bases remaining between them. Germline V lookup: CDR1 SEHNR, CDR2 FQNEAQ (reference sequence). The CDR3 DNA reads TGTGCCAGCAGCTTAGGGACCATGAACACTGAAGCTTTCTTT. Translated: CASSLGTMNTEAFF.

This chain links TRBV6-1 with TRBJ2-7; D is possibly TRBD1 or TRBD2 (5 bases each). V lost 6 bases, J lost 0 bases, and 12 bases lay in between. Germline values: CDR1 MNHNS, CDR2 SASEGT. The CDR3 loop spans 14 amino acids. DNA for the CDR3: TGTGCCAGCAGCCGGGACGGCAGCTCCTACGAGCAGTACTTC. This gives the protein CASSRDGSSYEQYF.

The count of this clone is one. The V gene is TRBV7-9, the J gene TRBJ2-7; 7 bases map to TRBD1. CDR3 length: 15 amino acids. Germline CDR1 is SEHNR and CDR2 is FQNEAQ (reference sequence). V trimming: 1 base; J trimming: 1 base; junction bases outside the gene matches: 4. CDR3 amino acids: CASSLDGTVSYEQYF. The CDR3 coding sequence is TGTGCCAGCAGCTTAGACGGGACAGTTTCCTACGAGCAGTACTTC.

The V gene is TRBV7-9, the J gene TRBJ2-2, with 13 positions matching TRBD2. V dropped 5 bases and J dropped 8; count of bases not matched to a gene: 8. The CDR3 spans 16 residues. The germline gives CDR1 SEHNR, CDR2 FQNEAQ (reference sequence). In DNA, the CDR3 is TGTGCCAGCAGCCCCGGGACTAGCGGGATGATGGGGGAGCTGTTTTTT. Protein: CASSPGTSGMMGELFF.

V and J are TRBV7-9 and TRBJ2-7, with D possibly TRBD2 on 6 matching bases. The ends were cut back, 1 base at V and 2 bases at J, with 15 bases in the middle. The CDR3 is 16 residues long. Germline V gene sequence: CDR1 SEHNR, CDR2 FQNEAQ (reference sequence). This CDR3 reads CASSLGRGNSPYEQYF. The CDR3 bases are TGTGCCAGCAGCTTAGGGAGGGGTAATAGCCCCTACGAGCAGTACTTC.

This chain connects TRBV27 to TRBJ1-2; D not resolved. Trimming removed 2 bases from V and 2 bases from J, with 6 bases in between. Per the germline V gene, CDR1 is MNHEY and CDR2 is SMNVEV (reference sequence). CDR3 length: 13 amino acids. The CDR3 protein is CASSLTTNYGYTF. In nucleotides, the CDR3 is TGTGCCAGCAGTTTAACAACGAACTATGGCTACACCTTC.

The genes are TRBV28 and TRBJ1-1; no clear D gene. Trimming cost V 4 bases and J 5 bases, with 17 bases left between them. Germline CDR1 reads MDHEN; CDR2 reads SYDVKM. This CDR3 is built from 15 residues. CDR3 DNA sequence: TGTGCCAGCAGTTCCCCGGTAGGTGGGTGGACTGAAGCTTTCTTT. Residues: CASSSPVGGWTEAFF.

The chain has TRBV5-6 and TRBJ2-7, with D perhaps given as TRBD1 or TRBD2 (6 bases each). CDR3 length equals 13 residues. Germline CDR1 SGHDT, CDR2 YYEEEE. V gave up 3 bases and J gave up 2 bases, with 9 bases separating them. The CDR3 DNA sequence: TGTGCCAGCAGCTACCGGGGGCCCTACGAGCAGTACTTC. This gives the protein CASSYRGPYEQYF.